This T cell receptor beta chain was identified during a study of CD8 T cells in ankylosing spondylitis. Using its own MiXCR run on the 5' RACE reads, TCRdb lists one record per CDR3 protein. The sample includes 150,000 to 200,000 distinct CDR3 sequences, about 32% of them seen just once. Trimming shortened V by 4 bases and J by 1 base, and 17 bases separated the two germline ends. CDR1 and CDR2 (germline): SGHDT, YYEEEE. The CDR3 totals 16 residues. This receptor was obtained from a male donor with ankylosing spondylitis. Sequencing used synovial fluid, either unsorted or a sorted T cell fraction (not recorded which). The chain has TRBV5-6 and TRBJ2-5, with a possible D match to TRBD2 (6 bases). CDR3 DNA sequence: TGTGCCAGCAGCCTCTATACCGGGACTCTCCAAGAGACCCAGTACTTC. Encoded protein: CASSLYTGTLQETQYF.